The T cell receptor (beta chain) described here comes from a study of siplizumab effects on memory and regulatory T cells. TCR templates, roughly 10^5 per sample, were assayed. This table comes from immunoSEQ multiplex PCR, and its TCRdb copy is limited to in-frame clones, with some not included. The sample carries 15,000 to 20,000 clones, 40% to 55% recorded once. Concerning this clone itself: Its antigen remains unidentified.

Kept together in coculture, the mixed lymphocyte reaction cells spent less than 7 days at 37°C. Study-wide points: In the presence of siplizumab, alloreactive sequences traceable to unstimulated CD4+ memory cells were significantly reduced. A major contribution to the alloresponse seemed to be made by naive T cells, which seemed more diverse than memory cells.

Trimming cost V 1 base and J 8 bases, with 11 bases left between them. The germline V gene has CDR1 SGHTA and CDR2 FQGNSA. This CDR3 has 13 amino acids. The sample was CFSE-low (dividing) CD4+ T cells sorted from an allogeneic mixed lymphocyte reaction. The V gene is TRBV7-2, the J gene TRBJ1-2; D unresolved. This clonotype originated in a human donor in good health; the cells came from an allogeneic mixed lymphocyte reaction. In DNA, the CDR3 is TGTGCCAGCAGCTTAGTAACAGCGTACGGCTACACCTTC. The encoded protein is CASSLVTAYGYTF.